These 4 T cell receptor beta chains were all obtained from the same sample, sequenced in a study of OX40 agonist ivuxolimab in advanced cancers. Here immunoSEQ multiplex PCR was the method, and the copy in TCRdb shows in-frame clones only, minus some. Found here are roughly 73,000 clones, less than 90% of them singletons; the top ten hold over 2%. This sample comprised CD4+ or CD8+ T cells sorted from blood, obtained in a trial of the OX40 agonist ivuxolimab. All receptors derive from an adult with an advanced solid tumor such as melanoma, head and neck, liver or kidney cancer.

The chain is built from TRBV9 and TRBJ2-3, with 9 bases that match TRBD1. This CDR3 spans 15 amino acids. The V gene's germline CDR1 is SGDLS and CDR2 YYNGEE. Trimming at V came to 5 bases and at J to 2 bases, leaving 6 bases not matched to a gene. The CDR3 spells CASSPRTGATDTQYF. The CDR3 DNA sequence: TGTGCCAGCAGTCCCCGGACAGGGGCCACAGATACGCAGTATTTT.

The V call is TRBV10-2, the J call TRBJ1-5, with 8 bases fitting TRBD1. The CDR3 is 15 residues long. Germline CDR1 WSHSY, CDR2 SAAADI. With 6 bases clipped from V and 6 bases from J, the junction kept 10 bases outside the gene matches. The CDR3 bases are TGCGCCAGCAGAAAAAAACAGGGGGACGCTCAGCCCCAGCATTTT. Its translation is CASRKKQGDAQPQHF.

This clone was detected only a few times. The chain links TRBV7-3 to TRBJ2-2; D might be TRBD1 or TRBD2, each matching 5 bases. Germline-derived CDR1 and CDR2 are SGHTA and FQGTGA. The CDR3 spans 15 residues. The ends were cut back, 5 bases at V and 9 bases at J, with 19 bases in the middle. The CDR3, as DNA: TGTGCCAGCAGCCTCGACGGGACCAGTGCACGGGAGCTGTTTTTT. Translated: CASSLDGTSARELFF.

The DNA of the CDR3 is TGTGCCAGTAACGGTGGGGCTAGCGGGCTCACAGATACGCAGTATTTT. Its translation is CASNGGASGLTDTQYF. The rearrangement joins TRBV19 to TRBJ2-3; 8 bases line up with TRBD2. Trimming at V came to 7 bases and at J to 2 bases, leaving 11 bases not matched to a gene. This CDR3 contains 16 residues. Germline V CDR1 and CDR2: LNHDA, SQIVND (reference sequence).